One and the same sample provided the 3 T cell receptor beta chains below, sequenced in a study of T cell repertoires in cytomegalovirus infection. TCRdb reanalysed the reads using MiXCR and keeps one entry per CDR3 protein. The sample holds approximately 70,000 distinct CDR3 sequences, approximately 22% seen once. Their cognate antigens are unknown. Sequenced input: PBMCs, sequenced either directly or after in vitro stimulation (not recorded which). The receptors shown here come from a human donor in good health (CMV status not recorded). Some clones in this sample may be carry-over from other donors' samples.

J is TRBJ2-5 and V is TRBV7-8; D is unclear. The CDR3 totals 17 residues. Germline V gene lookup returns CDR1 SGHVS and CDR2 FQNEAQ. Trimming stripped 2 bases from V and 2 bases from J, with 18 bases between. In DNA form, the CDR3 reads TGTGCCAGCAGCTTATCCCCTACAAGACACCCACAAGAGACCCAGTACTTC. It translates to CASSLSPTRHPQETQYF.

The CDR3 sequence: CASSVGGPPNQPQHF. DNA for the CDR3: TGTGCCAGCAGCGTCGGGGGGCCACCGAATCAGCCCCAGCATTTT. J is TRBJ1-5 and V is TRBV2; D might be TRBD1 (6 bases). The germline gives CDR1 SNHLY, CDR2 FYNNEI. The CDR3 runs 15 residues. Trimming removed 6 bases at V and 4 bases at J, with 16 bases between.

J is TRBJ2-2 and V is TRBV4-1; no reliable D call. CDR1 MGHRA and CDR2 YSYEKL come from the germline V gene. The V gene lost 1 base and the J gene lost 2 bases, with 8 bases spanning the gap. The CDR3 totals 15 residues. CDR3 DNA: TGCGCCAGCAGCCAAGCTCCCGTAAACACCGGGGAGCTGTTTTTT. It yields the protein CASSQAPVNTGELFF.